Following are 13 T cell receptor beta chains from one sample sequenced in a study of shared clonotypes between healthy human individuals. Naive CD8 cells were CD45RO-negative, positively selected for CCR7, excluding terminally differentiated effector memory CD45RA+ cells. Generated by immunoSEQ multiplex PCR, the TCRdb table keeps only in-frame clones and is missing some. Among around 2,000,000 clones listed, about 95% were seen once. Source material: naive CD8+ T cells sorted from blood. Every receptor here comes from a man aged 18 to 35 in good health.

The rearrangement uses TRBV7-6 and TRBJ2-7; no definite D call. Looked up from germline, CDR1 is SGHVS and CDR2 is FNYEAQ. CDR3 length: 13 residues. The V end was cut by 0 bases, the J end by 5 bases, with 8 bases between. For the CDR3, the DNA is TGTGCCAGCAGCTTAGCCCAAGGAGACGAGCAGTACTTC. It codes for CASSLAQGDEQYF. Looking up the rest from reference TRBV7-6 and TRBJ2-7 gives the full variable domain: GAGVSQSPRYKVTKRGQDVALRCDPISGHVSLYWYRQALGQGPEFLTYFNYEAQQDKSGLPNDRFSAERPEGSISTLTIQRTEQRDSAMYRCASSLAQGDEQYFGPGTRLTVT.

This rearrangement joins TRBV6-5 to TRBJ1-2, with unresolved D. Trimming took off 4 bases at V and 7 bases at J, with 13 bases between the two ends. Looked up from germline, CDR1 is MNHEY and CDR2 is SVGAGI. The CDR3 is 13 residues long. The CDR3 loop is CASSLDPYSGYTF. The DNA for the CDR3 is TGTGCCAGCAGTTTAGACCCGTATAGTGGCTACACCTTC.

The genes are TRBV10-2 and TRBJ2-4; the match to TRBD2 covers 13 bases. Germline CDR1 WSHSY, CDR2 SAAADI. This CDR3 is 17 amino acids long. The V and J ends lost 10 bases and 1 base, in that order; junction bases with no gene match: 10. CDR3: CATRLAGGWGAKNIQYF. CDR3 nucleotide sequence: TGCGCCACCCGACTAGCGGGAGGTTGGGGGGCCAAAAACATTCAGTACTTC.

This clone turned up a few times. The J gene is TRBJ2-2, the V gene TRBV30, with unresolved D. Germline V gene lookup returns CDR1 GTSNPN and CDR2 SVGIG (reference sequence). The CDR3 has 12 amino acids. V was cut by 1 base and J by 15 bases, with 15 bases left in between. The CDR3 is CAWSDIRPRMFF. CDR3 coding DNA: TGTGCCTGGAGTGATATCAGACCAAGGATGTTTTTT.

Worth noting for this clone: The same CDR3 arises from other DNA sequences in this sample as well. The J gene is TRBJ2-3, the V gene TRBV7-9; 8 bases are shared with TRBD2. The CDR3 loop spans 14 amino acids. The V gene end was trimmed by 5 bases and the J gene end by 4 bases; junction bases not matched to a gene: 5. Germline loops: CDR1 SEHNR, CDR2 FQNEAQ (reference sequence). CDR3 residues: CASSPSGGADTQYF. The CDR3, as DNA: TGTGCCAGCAGCCCAAGCGGGGGCGCAGATACGCAGTATTTT.

About this clone itself: Other DNA sequences in the same sample also yield this CDR3. CDR3 in amino acids: CASRPTGNYGYTF. The CDR3 DNA sequence: TGTGCCAGCAGACCCACAGGGAACTATGGCTACACCTTC. The V and J genes are TRBV5-6 and TRBJ1-2; D possibly corresponds to TRBD1 (6 bases). V shed 5 bases and J shed 2 bases, with 10 bases lying between them. Germline lookup yields CDR1 SGHDT and CDR2 YYEEEE. The length of the CDR3 is 13 residues.

The chain is built from TRBV30 and TRBJ2-4; D unclear. The CDR3 length is 15 residues. The V and J ends lost 3 bases and 0 bases respectively, with 12 bases between them. Per germline, CDR1 GTSNPN and CDR2 SVGIG (reference sequence). CDR3 bases: TGTGCCTGGAGCGCCACGATAAAAGCCAAAAACATTCAGTACTTC. This sequence encodes CAWSATIKAKNIQYF.

This clone was counted a single time. The V and J genes are TRBV4-3 and TRBJ1-4; D perhaps matches TRBD1 (6 bases). The CDR3 extends over 15 amino acids. V gave up 4 bases and J gave up 4 bases, with 13 bases separating them. Germline V CDR1 and CDR2: LGHNA, YSLEER. CDR3 protein: CASSPLQGGNEKLFF. In DNA, the CDR3 is TGCGCCAGCAGCCCCCTACAGGGAGGTAATGAAAAACTGTTTTTT.

V gene TRBV19 combines with J gene TRBJ1-2; D may be TRBD1 (6 bases). The length of the CDR3 is 14 residues. Germline V gene lookup returns CDR1 LNHDA and CDR2 SQIVND (reference sequence). Deletions cut 1 base from V and 2 bases from J, with 8 bases between. Here the CDR3 reads CASSIVQGNYGYTF. CDR3 nucleotides: TGTGCCAGTAGTATAGTCCAGGGGAACTATGGCTACACCTTC.

V and J are TRBV10-2 and TRBJ1-4, with 10 bases matching TRBD1. The trim removed 3 bases at V and 8 bases at J, leaving 9 bases unmatched. Germline V gives CDR1 WSHSY, CDR2 SAAADI. The CDR3 loop spans 16 amino acids. As DNA, the CDR3 is TGCGCCAGCAGTGATTCGCCAGGGACAGGGGAGGAAAAACTGTTTTTT. Amino acid sequence: CASSDSPGTGEEKLFF.

CDR3 sequence reads: CASAPGGAATGELFF. The DNA for the CDR3 is TGTGCCAGCGCTCCAGGGGGTGCTGCCACCGGGGAGCTGTTTTTT. This rearrangement joins TRBV27 to TRBJ2-2; 7 bases map to TRBD1. CDR1 and CDR2 from the germline V gene are MNHEY and SMNVEV (reference sequence). After removal of 8 bases from V and 4 bases from J, the junction contained 10 bases not matched to a gene. There are 15 residues in the CDR3.

The chain recombines TRBV10-1 with TRBJ2-7; 9 bases map to TRBD2. The CDR3 runs to 18 residues. The V and J ends lost 2 bases and 2 bases, in that order; junction bases with no gene match: 13. Germline-derived CDR1 and CDR2 are WNHNN and SYGVQD (reference sequence). The CDR3 DNA reads TGCGCCAGCAGTGAGGGGCTAGCGGGGACTACTACCACCTACGAGCAGTACTTC. It yields the protein CASSEGLAGTTTTYEQYF.

The chain carries TRBV28 and TRBJ2-3, with unresolved D. Trimming left V 1 base short and J 3 bases short, with 11 bases between. The CDR3 runs 15 residues. Germline V gene lookup returns CDR1 MDHEN and CDR2 SYDVKM. CDR3 bases: TGTGCCAGCAGTTTATACCCCGCAACGACAGATACGCAGTATTTT. Translated: CASSLYPATTDTQYF.